This T cell receptor beta chain was observed in a study of shared clonotypes between healthy human individuals. Profiled with immunoSEQ multiplex PCR; TCRdb holds only in-frame clones, not every one. The sample has 230,000 or so clones, about 65% seen once; the top ten hold more than 9.5%. This clone has only a few counts. The CDR3 totals 14 residues. The V end lost 3 bases, the J end lost 0 bases, and 8 bases lay between the germline ends. CDR1 SNHLY and CDR2 FYNNEI come from the germline V gene. The chain combines TRBV2 with TRBJ1-2; TRBD1 might be the D (5 bases). Sequenced input: memory CD4+ T cells sorted from blood. Subset noted: CD45RA-negative fraction. This TCR came from a man aged 25 to 40 in good health. The CDR3 region is CASSDRETNYGYTF. CDR3 nucleotides: TGTGCCAGCAGTGACAGGGAAACTAACTATGGCTACACCTTC.